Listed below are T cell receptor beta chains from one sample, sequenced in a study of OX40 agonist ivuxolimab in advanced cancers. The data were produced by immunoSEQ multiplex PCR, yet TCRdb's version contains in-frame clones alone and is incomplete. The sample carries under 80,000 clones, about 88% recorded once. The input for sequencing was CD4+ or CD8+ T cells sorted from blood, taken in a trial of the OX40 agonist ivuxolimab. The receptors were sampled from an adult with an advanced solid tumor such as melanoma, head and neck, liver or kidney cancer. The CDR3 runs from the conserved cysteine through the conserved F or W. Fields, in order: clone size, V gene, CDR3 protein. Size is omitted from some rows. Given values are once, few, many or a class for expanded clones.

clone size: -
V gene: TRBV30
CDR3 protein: CAWRAGGNTGELFF

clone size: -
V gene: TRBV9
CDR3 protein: CASSVVSGGAYNEQFF

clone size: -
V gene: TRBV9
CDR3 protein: CASSPVLTGEQFF

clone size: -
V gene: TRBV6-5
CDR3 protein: CASSRGGPSGNTIYF

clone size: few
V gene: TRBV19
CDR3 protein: CASTSIARGDIQYF

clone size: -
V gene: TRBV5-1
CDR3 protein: CASSPGGGGPVYEQYF

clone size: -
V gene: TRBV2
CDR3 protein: CASKERLAGSYEQYF

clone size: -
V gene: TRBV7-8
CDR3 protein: CASSWDRAYEQYF

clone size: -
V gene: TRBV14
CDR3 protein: CASSPFGARSYEQYF

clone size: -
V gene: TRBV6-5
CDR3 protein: CASSPKEGTNQPQHF

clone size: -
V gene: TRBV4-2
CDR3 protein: CASSQDDRGNEKLFF

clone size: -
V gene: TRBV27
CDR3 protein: CASSSEREVSTDTQYF

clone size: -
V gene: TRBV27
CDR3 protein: CASSLRQGTDTQYF

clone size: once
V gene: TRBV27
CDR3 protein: CASRPYVFEEKTQYF

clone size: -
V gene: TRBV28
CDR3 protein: CASSPPATETQYF

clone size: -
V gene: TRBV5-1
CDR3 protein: CASSLASGLGTDTQYF

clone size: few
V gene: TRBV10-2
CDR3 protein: CASSDREETEAFF

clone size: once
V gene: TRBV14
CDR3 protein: CASSQGLVSGNTIYF

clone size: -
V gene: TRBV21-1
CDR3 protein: CASSKGKTGGCNQPQHF

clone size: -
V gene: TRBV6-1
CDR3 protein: CASSDLQGNYGYTF

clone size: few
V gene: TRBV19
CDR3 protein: CASSRGQVRPHEQFF

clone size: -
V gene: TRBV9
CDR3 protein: CASSARDSRREETQYF

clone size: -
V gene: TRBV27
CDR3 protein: CASSLTGGGQPQHF

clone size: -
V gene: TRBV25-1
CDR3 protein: CASSESRLTPDTQYF

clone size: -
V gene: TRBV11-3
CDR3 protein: CASSLGLGSGGKNIQYF

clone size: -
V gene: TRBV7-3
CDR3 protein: CASSLAGTSQETQYF

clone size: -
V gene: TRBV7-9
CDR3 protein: CASSLRDNEQFF

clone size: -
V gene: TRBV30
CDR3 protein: CAWSVGAEAFF

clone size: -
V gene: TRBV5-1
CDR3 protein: CASSFAGNQETQYF

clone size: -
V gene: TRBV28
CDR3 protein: CASSLTGSRETQYF

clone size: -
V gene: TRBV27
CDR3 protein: CASSFQRLMENNEQFF

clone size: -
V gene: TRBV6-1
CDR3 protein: CASRAGAAGELFF

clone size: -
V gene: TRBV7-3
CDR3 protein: CASSRGGSDNEQFF

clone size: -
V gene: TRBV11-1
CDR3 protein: CASSFGQQETQYF

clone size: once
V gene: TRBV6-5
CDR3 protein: CASSYDSIGGYTF

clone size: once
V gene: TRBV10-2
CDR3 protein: CASTLGLAGYYEQYF

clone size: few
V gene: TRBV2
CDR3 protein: CASSILAGSGDTQYF

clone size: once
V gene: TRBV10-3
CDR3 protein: CAISESSGFAEAFF

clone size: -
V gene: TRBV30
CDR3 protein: CASKSGTNPYEQYF

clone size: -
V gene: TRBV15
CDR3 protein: CATRIFRERETQYF

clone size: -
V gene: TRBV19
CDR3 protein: CASSDRDRVTQYF

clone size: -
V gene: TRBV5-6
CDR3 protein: CASSRDRAGNTIYF

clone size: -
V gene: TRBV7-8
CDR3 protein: CASIGLAGPYNEQFF

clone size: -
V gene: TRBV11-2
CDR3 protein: CASSSQTGSTDTQYF

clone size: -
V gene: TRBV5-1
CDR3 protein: CASSYRGVNEQYF

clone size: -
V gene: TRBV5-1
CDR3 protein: CASSLVRPADTQYF

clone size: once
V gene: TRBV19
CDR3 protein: CASSTGQQETQYF

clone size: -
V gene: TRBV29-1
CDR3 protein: CSVEVNRPNYGYTF

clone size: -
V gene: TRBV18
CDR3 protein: CASSNQGQVQETQYF

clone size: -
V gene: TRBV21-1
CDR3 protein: CASRALWRGEQFF

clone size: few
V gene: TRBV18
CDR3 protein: CASSTGGDSYEQYF

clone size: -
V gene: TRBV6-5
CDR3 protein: CASSRQGARYEQYF

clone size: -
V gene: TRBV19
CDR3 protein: CASSIGIVGDTQYF

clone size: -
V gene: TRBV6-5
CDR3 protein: CASSYSAGTYEQYF

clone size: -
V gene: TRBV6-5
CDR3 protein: CASKKRGGADYEQYF

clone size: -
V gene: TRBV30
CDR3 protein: CARGQGPDTQYF

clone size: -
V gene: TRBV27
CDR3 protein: CASSLLKGDEQYF

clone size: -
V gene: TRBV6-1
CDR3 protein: CASSEAAGTRFGGTQYF

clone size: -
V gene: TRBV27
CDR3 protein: CASSLGLAGGDTDTQYF

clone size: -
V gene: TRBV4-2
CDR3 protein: CASSQVGGSSYNEQFF